The source of this T cell receptor beta chain is a study of shared clonotypes between healthy human individuals. Repertoires were generated with immunoSEQ multiplex PCR, while TCRdb's copy carries only in-frame clones and drops some. The table has a few million clones, about 94% seen once; the top ten hold around 0.13%. Broader study findings: Non-shared clonotypes had lower generation probabilities than clonotypes shared by all four sorted-subset donors. With few donors, the genetic and exposure-history diversity represented was limited. Tissues were not sampled, only blood, and their repertoires likely differ.

V was cut by 6 bases and J by 6 bases, with 15 bases left in between. This CDR3 is 15 amino acids long. Germline CDR1 reads MNHEY; CDR2 reads SVGAGI. Turning to this clone: Its antigen is undetermined.

This sequence joins TRBV6-5 and TRBJ1-6; D might be TRBD1 (6 bases). The sequence came from a man aged 18-30 years in good health. The sample was naive CD4+ T cells sorted from blood. Subset indicated: CD45RA+ positively selected. CDR3 residues: CASRSGQTSNSPLHF. As DNA, the CDR3 is TGTGCCAGCAGATCTGGACAGACGAGTAATTCACCCCTCCACTTT.